The 29 T cell receptor beta chains below come from one sample, sequenced in a study of high-grade serous ovarian cancer treatment subgroups. Sequencing used immunoSEQ multiplex PCR; TCRdb keeps in-frame clones, though not all of them. The sample contains approximately 5,700 clones, around 66% of which appear only once. The tumor samples were collected prior to definitive surgery or chemotherapy. Sequencing input: tumor tissue. Receptor source: a human donor with high-grade serous ovarian cancer.

This clone rates as medium-sized. V is TRBV6-5 and J is TRBJ1-1, with 7 positions matching TRBD1. The CDR3 has 13 residues. CDR1 is MNHEY, CDR2 SVGAGI, per germline. V shed 6 bases, J shed 5 bases, and the junction held 6 bases outside the gene matches. This CDR3 reads CASRYQGVTEAFF. CDR3 DNA sequence: TGTGCCAGCAGGTACCAGGGGGTGACTGAAGCTTTCTTT.

This clone was observed a handful of times. The J gene is TRBJ2-7, the V gene TRBV2, with 7 bases matching TRBD1. Germline trimming cut 6 bases from V and 0 bases from J; bases unmatched to any gene: 5. The CDR3 is made up of 14 amino acids. Per germline, CDR1 SNHLY and CDR2 FYNNEI. In DNA form, the CDR3 reads TGTGCCAGCAGGACGACAGGGAGCTCCTACGAGCAGTACTTC. Encoded protein: CASRTTGSSYEQYF. The variable domain in full, with the rest retrieved from reference TRBV2 and TRBJ2-7, is EPEVTQTPSHQVTQMGQEVILRCVPISNHLYFYWYRQILGQKVEFLVSFYNNEISEKSEIFDDQFSVERPDGSNFTLKIRSTKLEDSAMYFCASRTTGSSYEQYFGPGTRLTVT.

This clone was counted a single time. The chain employs TRBV9 and TRBJ1-1; D is unresolved. The V gene lost 3 bases and the J gene lost 5 bases, with 11 bases spanning the gap. Germline-derived CDR1 and CDR2 are SGDLS and YYNGEE. The CDR3 consists of 13 residues. The CDR3 reads CASSDPLGTEAFF. CDR3 bases: TGTGCCAGCAGCGACCCCCTGGGGACTGAAGCTTTCTTT. The whole variable domain, remainder taken from reference TRBV9 and TRBJ1-1, is DSGVTQTPKHLITATGQRVTLRCSPRSGDLSVYWYQQSLDQGLQFLIQYYNGEERAKGNILERFSAQQFPDLHSELNLSSLELGDSALYFCASSDPLGTEAFFGQGTRLTVV.

The genes are TRBV7-9 and TRBJ1-5, with D possibly matching TRBD1 (5 bases). The CDR3 runs 14 residues. V gave up 1 base and J gave up 5 bases, with 9 bases separating them. Germline CDR1 reads SEHNR; CDR2 reads FQNEAQ (reference sequence). CDR3 loop: CASSLGAGHQPQHF. The DNA for the CDR3 is TGTGCCAGCAGCTTAGGAGCAGGGCATCAGCCCCAGCATTTT.

J is TRBJ1-3 and V is TRBV6-5; 7 bases match TRBD1. This CDR3 comprises 14 residues. CDR1 is MNHEY and CDR2 is SVGAGI in the germline V gene. The V gene end was trimmed by 2 bases and the J gene end by 4 bases; junction bases not matched to a gene: 2. The CDR3 loop is CASSYQGGGNTIYF. DNA of the CDR3: TGTGCCAGCAGTTACCAGGGGGGCGGAAACACCATATATTTT.

The chain recombines TRBV6-5 with TRBJ1-1; 7 bases align to TRBD1. The V and J ends lost 4 bases and 12 bases, in that order; junction bases with no gene match: 5. The CDR3 runs 11 residues. CDR1 and CDR2 from the germline V gene are MNHEY and SVGAGI. The CDR3 spells CASSLGQKTFF. The CDR3 DNA reads as TGTGCCAGCAGTTTGGGACAGAAAACTTTCTTT.

About this clone: Given a far larger clone just one base away, this is likely a sequencing read error. Other DNA sequences of this sample code for an identical CDR3. V and J are TRBV4-1 and TRBJ1-5; perhaps TRBD1 as D (5 bases). From germline, CDR1 is MGHRA and CDR2 YSYEKL. The CDR3 covers 14 residues. The V end was cut by 0 bases, the J end by 15 bases, with 18 bases between. In DNA form, the CDR3 reads TGCGCCAGCAGCCAAGATTATGGGGCAGGGATGAGGCATTTT. It yields the protein CASSQDYGAGMRHF.

This clone was seen only a few times. The gene calls are TRBV6-5 and TRBJ2-7; no clear D. Between the trimmed V and J ends, which lost 2 bases and 7 bases, there was a span of 9 bases. CDR3 length: 12 residues. The germline CDR1 and CDR2 sequences are MNHEY and SVGAGI. The CDR3 loop reads CASSYAYQEQYF. In nucleotides, the CDR3 is TGTGCCAGCAGTTACGCATATCAGGAGCAGTACTTC.

V and J are TRBV7-2 and TRBJ2-7; TRBD2 aligns across 12 bases. J lost 6 bases, V lost 0 bases, and 6 bases had no gene match. This CDR3 has 16 amino acids. Per the germline V gene, CDR1 is SGHTA and CDR2 is FQGNSA. The DNA for the CDR3 is TGTGCCAGCAGCTTAGCCAACGGACTAGCGGGGAGCGAGCAGTACTTC. It yields the protein CASSLANGLAGSEQYF.

The V call is TRBV9, the J call TRBJ1-5; 7 nucleotides line up with TRBD1. This CDR3 has 15 residues. The V gene end was trimmed by 0 bases and the J gene end by 6 bases; junction bases not matched to a gene: 6. Per the germline V gene, CDR1 is SGDLS and CDR2 is YYNGEE. CDR3 in amino acids: CASSVGTGPSQPQHF. The CDR3 DNA is TGTGCCAGCAGCGTAGGGACAGGCCCCAGTCAGCCCCAGCATTTT. Together with reference TRBV9 and TRBJ1-5, the CDR3 gives the full variable domain: DSGVTQTPKHLITATGQRVTLRCSPRSGDLSVYWYQQSLDQGLQFLIQYYNGEERAKGNILERFSAQQFPDLHSELNLSSLELGDSALYFCASSVGTGPSQPQHFGDGTRLSIL.

V gene TRBV7-9 combines with J gene TRBJ2-2; TRBD2 agrees at 7 bases. The germline V gene encodes CDR1 SEHNR and CDR2 FQNEAQ (reference sequence). V dropped 4 bases and J dropped 10; count of bases not matched to a gene: 3. This CDR3 region has 12 residues. CDR3 sequence: CASSSGRVELFF. CDR3 nucleotide sequence: TGTGCCAGCAGCTCGGGGAGGGTGGAGCTGTTTTTT.

The chain has TRBV5-6 and TRBJ1-2; a weak D match, TRBD1 (5 bases). The CDR3 totals 17 residues. Germline V CDR1 and CDR2: SGHDT, YYEEEE. The V gene lost 4 bases and the J gene lost 8 bases, with 27 bases spanning the gap. This CDR3 reads CASSGSTGGALPQGYTF. In DNA form, the CDR3 reads TGTGCCAGCAGCGGGAGTACAGGTGGGGCCCTCCCCCAAGGCTACACCTTC.

The chain has TRBV5-1 and TRBJ2-2; the match to TRBD1 covers 8 bases. V shed 4 bases, J shed 5 bases, and the junction held 13 bases outside the gene matches. CDR1 and CDR2 from the germline V gene are SGHRS and YFSETQ. The length of the CDR3 is 17 residues. The CDR3 reads CASSVSPLTGGTGELFF. In DNA, the CDR3 is TGCGCCAGCAGCGTATCTCCACTCACAGGGGGTACCGGGGAGCTGTTTTTT.

This clone was seen only once. The V call is TRBV5-4, the J call TRBJ1-4; D is possibly TRBD1 (5 bases). This CDR3 has 16 amino acids. Trimming cost V 0 bases and J 5 bases, with 14 bases left between them. The V gene's germline CDR1 is SGHNT and CDR2 YYREEE (reference sequence). The CDR3 DNA reads as TGTGCCAGCAGCTTGGAAACTCGCGGGGGGAATGAAAAACTGTTTTTT. Translation: CASSLETRGGNEKLFF.

This clone turned up a few times. Here the CDR3 DNA reads TGTGCCAGCAGCTTGACAGACACTGAAGCTTTCTTT. Translating it yields CASSLTDTEAFF. V gene TRBV5-6 combines with J gene TRBJ1-1; D is unclear. The length of the CDR3 is 12 residues. Germline CDR1 is SGHDT and CDR2 is YYEEEE. Trimming shortened V by 1 base and J by 3 bases, and 4 bases separated the two germline ends.

The CDR3 sequence: CASSQDLGFSEAFF. CDR3 nucleotide sequence: TGCGCCAGCAGCCAAGATCTTGGATTCAGTGAAGCTTTCTTT. This chain links TRBV4-3 with TRBJ1-1; D gene unclear. The CDR3 extends over 14 amino acids. Germline V CDR1 and CDR2: LGHNA, YSLEER. V gave up 0 bases and J gave up 7 bases, with 12 bases separating them.

This clone is medium-sized by share. The rearrangement joins TRBV2 to TRBJ1-1; D remains unclear. Germline values: CDR1 SNHLY, CDR2 FYNNEI. Deletions cut 0 bases from V and 4 bases from J, with 3 bases between. The CDR3 loop spans 12 amino acids. CDR3: CASSEAATEAFF. CDR3 nucleotides: TGTGCCAGCAGTGAAGCAGCCACTGAAGCTTTCTTT.

This sequence joins TRBV11-2 and TRBJ2-1; possible D gene TRBD2, 6 bases. Trimming removed 4 bases at V and 5 bases at J, with 15 bases between. Per germline, CDR1 SGHAT and CDR2 FQNNGV. The CDR3 is made up of 15 amino acids. Here the CDR3 DNA reads TGTGCCAGCAGCTCGGAGGGGAGGCGAAACAATGAGCAGTTCTTC. Its translation is CASSSEGRRNNEQFF.

V gene TRBV27 combines with J gene TRBJ1-1; D is unclear. Trimming shortened V by 8 bases and J by 0 bases, and 4 bases separated the two germline ends. Germline values: CDR1 MNHEY, CDR2 SMNVEV (reference sequence). CDR3 length: 11 residues. Here the CDR3 DNA reads TGTGCCAGCTGGGTGAACACTGAAGCTTTCTTT. Translation: CASWVNTEAFF.

This clone has a handful of counts. The chain combines TRBV18 with TRBJ2-7; 7 nucleotides align to TRBD1. Germline-derived CDR1 and CDR2 are KGHSH and LQKENI. V trimming: 3 bases; J trimming: 0 bases; junction bases outside the gene matches: 2. This CDR3 is 14 amino acids long. The CDR3 reads CASSPYRGSYEQYF. Written as DNA, the CDR3 is TGTGCCAGCTCACCGTACAGGGGCTCCTACGAGCAGTACTTC.

This chain connects TRBV7-6 to TRBJ1-6; D unresolved. Trimming took off 3 bases at V and 8 bases at J, with 5 bases between the two ends. Germline CDR1 SGHVS, CDR2 FNYEAQ. The CDR3 has 12 residues. This chain's CDR3 is CASSFEHSPLHF. The CDR3 nucleotides read TGTGCCAGCAGCTTTGAGCATTCACCCCTCCACTTT. The full variable domain, its missing parts supplied by reference TRBV7-6 and TRBJ1-6, is GAGVSQSPRYKVTKRGQDVALRCDPISGHVSLYWYRQALGQGPEFLTYFNYEAQQDKSGLPNDRFSAERPEGSISTLTIQRTEQRDSAMYRCASSFEHSPLHFGNGTRLTVT.

This clone was seen more than once but under ten times. V gene TRBV7-9 combines with J gene TRBJ2-7; TRBD1 agrees at 7 bases. The V and J ends lost 3 bases and 6 bases, in that order; junction bases with no gene match: 2. This CDR3 is 12 amino acids long. CDR1 is SEHNR and CDR2 is FQNEAQ in the germline V gene (reference sequence). The CDR3 loop reads CASSLGTAEQYF. Written as DNA, the CDR3 is TGTGCCAGCAGCTTGGGGACAGCCGAGCAGTACTTC.

This chain uses TRBV11-2 with TRBJ2-1; 8 bases are a match to TRBD1. This CDR3 is built from 18 residues. Germline CDR1 reads SGHAT; CDR2 reads FQNNGV. V gave up 4 bases and J gave up 2 bases; unmatched junction bases: 13. The CDR3 sequence is CASSSADRGSLPYNEQFF. DNA of the CDR3: TGTGCCAGCAGCTCCGCCGACAGGGGATCCCTCCCCTACAATGAGCAGTTCTTC.

V is TRBV6-5 and J is TRBJ2-3; a weak D match, TRBD1 (5 bases). V was shortened by 6 bases and J by 3 bases, with 7 bases between the two germline ends. The CDR3 runs 12 residues. Germline loops: CDR1 MNHEY, CDR2 SVGAGI. CDR3 amino acids: CASSQGTDTQYF. The DNA for the CDR3 is TGTGCCAGCAGCCAGGGAACAGATACGCAGTATTTT.

V is TRBV4-3 and J is TRBJ2-7, with D perhaps matching TRBD2 (5 bases). Germline lookup yields CDR1 LGHNA and CDR2 YSLEER. The CDR3 loop spans 13 amino acids. V lost 1 base and J lost 6, with 10 bases in between. As DNA, the CDR3 is TGCGCCAGCAGCCAAGTAGAGGGTGGCGAGCAGTACTTC. This encodes CASSQVEGGEQYF.

The chain combines TRBV6-5 with TRBJ1-2, with D unresolved. Trimming stripped 2 bases from V and 4 bases from J, with 11 bases between. The germline gives CDR1 MNHEY, CDR2 SVGAGI. This CDR3 region has 14 residues. The CDR3 here is CASSYGRSFYGYTF. CDR3 coding DNA: TGTGCCAGCAGTTACGGGCGCTCCTTCTATGGCTACACCTTC.

The chain carries TRBV19 and TRBJ2-2; TRBD1 is a possible D gene (6 bases). Germline V gene sequence: CDR1 LNHDA, CDR2 SQIVND (reference sequence). The CDR3 is 15 residues long. V was clipped by 6 bases and J by 2 bases, with 13 bases between them. The CDR3 DNA reads as TGTGCCAGTAGGCCCTGGGACATCAACACCGGGGAGCTGTTTTTT. Its protein product is CASRPWDINTGELFF.

The count of this clone is one. The chain recombines TRBV4-1 with TRBJ1-6, with a possible D match to TRBD1 (5 bases). With 3 bases removed from V and 7 bases from J, the gap between germline ends came to 13 bases. Germline V gene sequence: CDR1 MGHRA, CDR2 YSYEKL. The CDR3 has 15 amino acids. The CDR3 DNA is TGCGCCAGCAGCCAGGCGGGACTGGGAAATTCACCCCTCCACTTT. This translates into CASSQAGLGNSPLHF.

The chain couples TRBV28 to TRBJ2-1; D not certain. The germline V gene has CDR1 MDHEN and CDR2 SYDVKM. Trimming left V 6 bases short and J 4 bases short, with 19 bases between. This CDR3 contains 16 residues. This CDR3 reads CASRIQGNWTYNEQFF. In DNA, the CDR3 is TGTGCCAGCAGAATTCAAGGGAACTGGACGTACAATGAGCAGTTCTTC.